The 16 T cell receptor beta chains given below trace back to one sample, sequenced in a study of T cell repertoires in cytomegalovirus infection. Via MiXCR, TCRdb re-called the reads, giving one row per CDR3 protein. The sample carries 110,000 or so distinct CDR3 sequences, more than 30% recorded once. The antigens of these receptors remain unknown. The sequencing here drew on CD8+ T cells from cultured PBMCs, taken from culture after CMV antigen stimulation. The origin of the receptors is a human donor in good health (CMV status not recorded). Some clones in this sample may be carry-over from other donors' samples.

The CDR3 nucleotides read TGCGCCAGCAGCTTGGGGTGGGGTGACGAAACCCAAGAGACCCAGTACTTC. Amino acids: CASSLGWGDETQETQYF. The chain joins TRBV5-1 to TRBJ2-5; D remains unclear. Germline V gene data show CDR1 as SGHRS and CDR2 as YFSETQ. The CDR3 extends over 17 amino acids. V lost 0 bases and J lost 1, with 16 bases in between.

This rearrangement joins TRBV6-1 to TRBJ2-3, with a weak D call TRBD1 (6 bases). The CDR3 runs 15 residues. Germline CDR1 reads MNHNS; CDR2 reads SASEGT. The ends were cut back, 7 bases at V and 6 bases at J, with 20 bases in the middle. Written as DNA, the CDR3 is TGTGCCAGCATCGAGGGGCAGGGGAGTGTGGATACGCAGTATTTT. Translation: CASIEGQGSVDTQYF.

The CDR3 nucleotides are TGTGCCATCAGTGAGTCCGGGACTAGCGGAATGAACTCCTACGAGCAGTACTTC. Protein sequence: CAISESGTSGMNSYEQYF. The V call is TRBV10-3, the J call TRBJ2-7; 11 bases map to TRBD2. With V trimmed by 0 bases and J by 0 bases, 7 bases remained unmatched. Germline CDR1 reads ENHRY; CDR2 reads SYGVKD. This CDR3 spans 18 amino acids.

This clonotype came up many times. The V call is TRBV4-2, the J call TRBJ1-1; TRBD1 matches at 11 bases. The germline V gene encodes CDR1 LGHNA and CDR2 YNFKEQ. CDR3 length equals 17 residues. Germline trimming cut 4 bases from V and 1 base from J; bases unmatched to any gene: 8. The CDR3 region has the DNA TGTGCCAGCAGCCCAAGGGGACAGGGGGGACCGAACACTGAAGCTTTCTTT. This encodes CASSPRGQGGPNTEAFF.

This clonotype was seen more than once but under ten times. This chain connects TRBV7-2 to TRBJ2-2; 10 bases are a match to TRBD1. This CDR3 is 19 amino acids long. Trimming cost V 5 bases and J 6 bases; bases outside gene matches: 18. Per the germline V gene, CDR1 is SGHTA and CDR2 is FQGNSA. Written as DNA, the CDR3 is TGTGCCAGCAGCACCCTACCGCCTCAAGGGACAGGGGTTGCCGGGGAGCTGTTTTTT. Protein sequence: CASSTLPPQGTGVAGELFF. The whole variable domain, filled in from reference TRBV7-2 and TRBJ2-2, reads GAGVSQSPSNKVTEKGKDVELRCDPISGHTALYWYRQSLGQGLEFLIYFQGNSAPDKSGLPSDRFSAERTGGSVSTLTIQRTQQEDSAVYLCASSTLPPQGTGVAGELFFGEGSRLTVL.

This clonotype was detected a few times. The chain combines TRBV28 with TRBJ1-3; D gene unclear. The CDR3 contains 16 residues. CDR1 MDHEN and CDR2 SYDVKM come from the germline V gene. V lost 3 bases, J lost 0 bases, and 12 bases lay in between. CDR3 sequence (DNA): TGTGCCAGCAGTTTTCTCGGGGATAGCTCTGGAAACACCATATATTTT. The encoded protein is CASSFLGDSSGNTIYF.

The V and J genes are TRBV7-8 and TRBJ2-5; possible D gene TRBD2, 6 bases. The CDR3 sequence is 16 residues long. Germline V gives CDR1 SGHVS, CDR2 FQNEAQ. V shed 5 bases and J shed 2 bases, with 18 bases lying between them. The CDR3: CASSPGDSGLQETQYF. CDR3 in DNA: TGTGCCAGCAGCCCCGGTGATAGCGGACTACAAGAGACCCAGTACTTC.

The genes are TRBV7-8 and TRBJ2-5, with D tentatively TRBD1 (5 bases). Between the trimmed V and J ends, which lost 0 bases and 4 bases, there was a span of 9 bases. The CDR3 extends over 14 amino acids. Looked up from germline, CDR1 is SGHVS and CDR2 is FQNEAQ. The CDR3 is CASSLADSRETQYF. The CDR3 DNA reads as TGTGCCAGCAGCTTAGCCGACAGCCGAGAGACCCAGTACTTC.

This sequence joins TRBV11-2 and TRBJ2-2; no firm D call. Germline V gives CDR1 SGHAT, CDR2 FQNNGV. The CDR3 has 15 amino acids. Trimming took 4 bases from V and 0 from J, leaving 9 bases between them. CDR3 DNA: TGTGCCAGCAGCTCGCGGACGACGAACACCGGGGAGCTGTTTTTT. Its protein is CASSSRTTNTGELFF.

This clonotype was picked up a small number of times. The chain joins TRBV15 to TRBJ2-7; D is possibly TRBD1 (5 bases). Trimming took 5 bases from V and 2 from J, leaving 10 bases between them. The CDR3 loop spans 13 amino acids. Germline loops: CDR1 LNHNV, CDR2 YYDKDF (reference sequence). The CDR3 protein is CATSSDRPYEQYF. The CDR3 region has the DNA TGTGCCACCAGCTCAGACAGACCCTACGAGCAGTACTTC.

The chain joins TRBV12-3 or TRBV12-4 to TRBJ2-7; TRBD1 aligns across 7 bases. V lost 8 bases to trimming and J lost 2 bases; unmatched junction nucleotides: 9. The length of the CDR3 is 14 residues. The CDR3: CASLTDRAPYEQYF. The CDR3 DNA sequence: TGTGCCAGCCTTACCGACAGGGCCCCCTACGAGCAGTACTTC.

The chain couples TRBV5-1 to TRBJ2-1; D unclear. The germline gives CDR1 SGHRS, CDR2 YFSETQ. Trimming pared 0 bases from V and 3 bases from J, leaving 7 bases between. CDR3 length equals 14 residues. For the CDR3, the DNA is TGCGCCAGCAGCTTGGAAGCAGGCTACAATGAGCAGTTCTTC. Translated: CASSLEAGYNEQFF. Drawing the rest from reference TRBV5-1 and TRBJ2-1, the complete variable domain is KAGVTQTPRYLIKTRGQQVTLSCSPISGHRSVSWYQQTPGQGLQFLFEYFSETQRNKGNFPGRFSGRQFSNSRSEMNVSTLELGDSALYLCASSLEAGYNEQFFGPGTRLTVL.

This clonotype is a singleton in its sample. The J gene is TRBJ2-7, the V gene TRBV5-6; D unresolved. Trimming cost V 0 bases and J 3 bases, with 13 bases left between them. The germline V gene has CDR1 SGHDT and CDR2 YYEEEE. The CDR3 is 15 residues long. The CDR3 DNA sequence: TGTGCCAGCAGCTTGGGCGGAAACTTGGGCTACGAGCAGTACTTC. Translated: CASSLGGNLGYEQYF.

The chain joins TRBV12-3 or TRBV12-4 to TRBJ2-7; D remains unclear. There are 13 residues in the CDR3. The V and J ends lost 5 bases and 2 bases respectively, with 10 bases between them. The CDR3 bases are TGTGCCAGCAGTCATGGACGGGCCTACGAGCAGTACTTC. Protein: CASSHGRAYEQYF.

This clonotype showed up just a few times. V gene TRBV6-5 combines with J gene TRBJ1-6; 8 bases are a match to TRBD1. Germline CDR1 reads MNHEY; CDR2 reads SVGAGI. The CDR3 consists of 17 residues. Trimming cost V 5 bases and J 6 bases; bases outside gene matches: 12. This CDR3 is CASSPFPGQGANSPLHF. The CDR3 coding sequence is TGTGCCAGCAGTCCCTTTCCCGGACAGGGTGCTAATTCACCCCTCCACTTT.

This rearrangement joins TRBV20-1 to TRBJ2-3, with 8 bases identical to TRBD2. The junction had 8 bases not matched to a gene; V was cut back by 1 base and J by 2 bases. Germline loops: CDR1 DFQATT, CDR2 SNEGSKA (reference sequence). The CDR3 runs to 16 residues. The CDR3 region has the DNA TGCAGTGCTAGAGGCCCGGGCGGGGGGCCCACAGATACGCAGTATTTT. As protein: CSARGPGGGPTDTQYF.